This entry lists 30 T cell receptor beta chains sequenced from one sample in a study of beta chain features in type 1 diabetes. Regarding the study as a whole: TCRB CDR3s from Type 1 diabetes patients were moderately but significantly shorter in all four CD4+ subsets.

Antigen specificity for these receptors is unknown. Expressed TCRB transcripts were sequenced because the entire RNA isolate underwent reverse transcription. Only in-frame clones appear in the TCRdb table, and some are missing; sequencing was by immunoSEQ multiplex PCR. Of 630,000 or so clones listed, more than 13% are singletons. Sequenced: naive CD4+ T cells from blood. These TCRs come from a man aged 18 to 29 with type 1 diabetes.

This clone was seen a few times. The CDR3 loop is CASLSGTSKNIQYF. The CDR3 nucleotides are TGTGCCAGCCTCTCAGGGACGTCCAAAAACATTCAGTACTTC. J is TRBJ2-4 and V is TRBV28; either TRBD1 or TRBD2 may fit D (5 bases each). Trimming pared 8 bases from V and 2 bases from J, leaving 13 bases between. Germline V lookup: CDR1 MDHEN, CDR2 SYDVKM. The CDR3 covers 14 residues. Looking up the rest from reference TRBV28 and TRBJ2-4 gives the full variable domain: DVKVTQSSRYLVKRTGEKVFLECVQDMDHENMFWYRQDPGLGLRLIYFSYDVKMKEKGDIPEGYSVSREKKERFSLILESASTNQTSMYLCASLSGTSKNIQYFGAGTRLSVL.

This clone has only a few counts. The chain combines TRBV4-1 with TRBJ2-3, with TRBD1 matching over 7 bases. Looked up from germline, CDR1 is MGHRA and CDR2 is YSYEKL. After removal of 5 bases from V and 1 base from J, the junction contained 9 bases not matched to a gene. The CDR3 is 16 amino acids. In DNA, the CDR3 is TGCGCCAGCAGCTCTCTCCGGGACAGCCGCACAGATACGCAGTATTTT. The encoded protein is CASSSLRDSRTDTQYF.

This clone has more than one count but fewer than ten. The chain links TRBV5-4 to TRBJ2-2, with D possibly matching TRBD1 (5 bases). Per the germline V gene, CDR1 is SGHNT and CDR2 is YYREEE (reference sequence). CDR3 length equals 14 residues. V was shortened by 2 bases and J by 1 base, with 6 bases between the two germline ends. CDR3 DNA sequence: TGTGCCAGCAGCTTTGGACAGAACACCGGGGAGCTGTTTTTT. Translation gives CASSFGQNTGELFF.

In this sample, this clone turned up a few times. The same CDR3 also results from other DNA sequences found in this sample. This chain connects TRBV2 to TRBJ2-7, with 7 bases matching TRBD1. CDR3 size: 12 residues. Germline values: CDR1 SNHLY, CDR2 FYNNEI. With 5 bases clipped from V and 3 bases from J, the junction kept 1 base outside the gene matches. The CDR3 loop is CASSRDSYEQYF. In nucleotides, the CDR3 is TGTGCCAGCAGTAGGGACAGCTACGAGCAGTACTTC.

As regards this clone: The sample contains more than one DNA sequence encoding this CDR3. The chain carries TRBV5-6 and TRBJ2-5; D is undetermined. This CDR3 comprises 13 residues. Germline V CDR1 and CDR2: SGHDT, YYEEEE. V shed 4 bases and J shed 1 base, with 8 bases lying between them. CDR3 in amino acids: CASSLGPQETQYF. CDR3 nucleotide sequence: TGTGCCAGCAGCCTTGGCCCCCAAGAGACCCAGTACTTC.

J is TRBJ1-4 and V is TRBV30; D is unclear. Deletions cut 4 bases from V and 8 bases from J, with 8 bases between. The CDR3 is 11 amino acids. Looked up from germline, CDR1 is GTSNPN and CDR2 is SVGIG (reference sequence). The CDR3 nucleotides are TGTGCCTGGACAACACAGGAAAAACTGTTTTTT. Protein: CAWTTQEKLFF.

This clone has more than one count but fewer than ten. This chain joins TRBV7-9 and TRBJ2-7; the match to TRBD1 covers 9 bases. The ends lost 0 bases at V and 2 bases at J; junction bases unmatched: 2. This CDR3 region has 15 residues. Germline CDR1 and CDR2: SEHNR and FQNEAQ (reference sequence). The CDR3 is CASSLADRGTYEQYF. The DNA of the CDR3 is TGTGCCAGCAGCTTAGCGGACAGGGGAACCTACGAGCAGTACTTC.

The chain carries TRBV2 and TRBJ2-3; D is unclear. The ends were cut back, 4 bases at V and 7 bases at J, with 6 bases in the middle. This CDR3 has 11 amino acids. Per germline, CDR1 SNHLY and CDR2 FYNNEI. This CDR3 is CASSAFNTQYF. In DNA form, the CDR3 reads TGTGCCAGCAGTGCGTTTAATACGCAGTATTTT.

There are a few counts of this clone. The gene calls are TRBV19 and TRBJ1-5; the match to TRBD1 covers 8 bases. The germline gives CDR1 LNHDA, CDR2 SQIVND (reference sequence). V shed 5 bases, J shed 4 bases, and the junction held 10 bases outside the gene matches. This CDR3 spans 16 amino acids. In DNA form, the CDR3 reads TGTGCCAGTAGTGCGAGAACAGGGGGAGGGAATCAGCCCCAGCATTTT. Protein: CASSARTGGGNQPQHF.

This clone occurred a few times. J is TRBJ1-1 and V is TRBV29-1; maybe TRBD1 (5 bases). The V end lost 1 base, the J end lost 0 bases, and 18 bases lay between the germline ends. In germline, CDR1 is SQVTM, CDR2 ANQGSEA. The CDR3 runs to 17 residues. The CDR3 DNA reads TGCAGCGTTGAAGCGGTGTTCAGGAGGGGCATGAACACTGAAGCTTTCTTT. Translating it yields CSVEAVFRRGMNTEAFF.

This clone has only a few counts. This CDR3 reads CASSVTGGADEQYF. CDR3 DNA: TGCGCCAGCAGCGTGACAGGGGGCGCAGACGAGCAGTACTTC. This chain uses TRBV5-1 with TRBJ2-7, with 10 bases matching TRBD1. CDR3 size: 14 residues. CDR1 and CDR2 (germline): SGHRS, YFSETQ. J lost 5 bases, V lost 4 bases, and 6 bases had no gene match. The full variable domain, with the rest looked up from reference TRBV5-1 and TRBJ2-7, is KAGVTQTPRYLIKTRGQQVTLSCSPISGHRSVSWYQQTPGQGLQFLFEYFSETQRNKGNFPGRFSGRQFSNSRSEMNVSTLELGDSALYLCASSVTGGADEQYFGPGTRLTVT.

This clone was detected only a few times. Written as DNA, the CDR3 is TGTGCCAGCAGCCCCGGTGGAGGACAGGCTATTCTCGAGCAGTACTTC. This translates into CASSPGGGQAILEQYF. The chain is built from TRBV5-4 and TRBJ2-7; 7 nucleotides align to TRBD1. Germline lookup yields CDR1 SGHNT and CDR2 YYREEE (reference sequence). V dropped 4 bases and J dropped 6; count of bases not matched to a gene: 16. The CDR3 extends over 16 amino acids.

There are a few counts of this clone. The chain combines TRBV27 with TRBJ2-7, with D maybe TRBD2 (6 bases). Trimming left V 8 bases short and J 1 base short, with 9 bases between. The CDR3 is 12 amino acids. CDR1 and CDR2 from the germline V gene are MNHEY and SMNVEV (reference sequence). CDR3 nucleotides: TGTGCCAGCGGGGGGATATCCTACGAGCAGTACTTC. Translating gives CASGGISYEQYF.

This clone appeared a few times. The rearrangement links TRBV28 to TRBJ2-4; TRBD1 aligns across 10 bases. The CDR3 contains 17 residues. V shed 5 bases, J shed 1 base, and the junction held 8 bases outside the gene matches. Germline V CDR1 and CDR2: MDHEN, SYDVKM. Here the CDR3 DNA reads TGTGCCAGCAGTAGCGGGACAGGGGCCTCTGCCAAAAACATTCAGTACTTC. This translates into CASSSGTGASAKNIQYF.

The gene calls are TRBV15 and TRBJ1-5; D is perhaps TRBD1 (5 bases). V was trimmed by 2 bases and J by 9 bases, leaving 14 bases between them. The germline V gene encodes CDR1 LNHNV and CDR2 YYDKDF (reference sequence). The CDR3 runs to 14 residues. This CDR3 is CATSRTGTITPQHF. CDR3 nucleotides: TGTGCCACCAGCAGAACCGGGACGATAACGCCCCAGCATTTT.

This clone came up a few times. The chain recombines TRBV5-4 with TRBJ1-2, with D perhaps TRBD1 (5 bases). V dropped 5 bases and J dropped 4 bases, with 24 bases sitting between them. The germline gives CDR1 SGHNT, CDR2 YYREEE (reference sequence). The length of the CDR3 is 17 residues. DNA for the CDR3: TGTGCCAGCAGTACGGCGACAGTCTCACTGGCGGGCTATGGCTACACCTTC. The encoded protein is CASSTATVSLAGYGYTF.

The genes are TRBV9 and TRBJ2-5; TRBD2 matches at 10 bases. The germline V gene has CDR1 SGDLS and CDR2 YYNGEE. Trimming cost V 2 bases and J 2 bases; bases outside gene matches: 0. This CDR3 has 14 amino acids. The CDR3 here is CASSVTSGQETQYF. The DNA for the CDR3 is TGTGCCAGCAGCGTGACTAGCGGGCAAGAGACCCAGTACTTC.

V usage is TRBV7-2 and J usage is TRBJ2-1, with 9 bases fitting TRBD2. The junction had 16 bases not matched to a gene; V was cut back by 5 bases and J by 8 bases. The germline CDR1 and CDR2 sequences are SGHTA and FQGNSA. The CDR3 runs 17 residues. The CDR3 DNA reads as TGTGCCAGCAGCCTGTCCATATTAGCGGGGGCGCCCCATGAGCAGTTCTTC. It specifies CASSLSILAGAPHEQFF.

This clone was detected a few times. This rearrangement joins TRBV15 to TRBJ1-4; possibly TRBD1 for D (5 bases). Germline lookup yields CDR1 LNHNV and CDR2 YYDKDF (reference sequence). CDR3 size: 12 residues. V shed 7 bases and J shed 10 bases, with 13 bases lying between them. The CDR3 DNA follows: TGTGCCACCATGCCGGGGGTCGGAAAACTGTTTTTT. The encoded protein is CATMPGVGKLFF.

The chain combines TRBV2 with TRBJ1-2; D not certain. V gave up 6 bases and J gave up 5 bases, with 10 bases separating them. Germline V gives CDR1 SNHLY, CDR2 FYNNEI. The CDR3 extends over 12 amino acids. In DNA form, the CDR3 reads TGTGCCAGCAGACAAACGGGATATGGCTACACCTTC. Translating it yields CASRQTGYGYTF.

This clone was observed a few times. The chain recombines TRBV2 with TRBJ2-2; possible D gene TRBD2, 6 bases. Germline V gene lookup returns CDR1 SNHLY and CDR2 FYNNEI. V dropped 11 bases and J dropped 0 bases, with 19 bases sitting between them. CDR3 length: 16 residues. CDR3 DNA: TGTGCCGTGAGGAGCGCGGGGCGGTCGAACACCGGGGAGCTGTTTTTT. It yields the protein CAVRSAGRSNTGELFF.

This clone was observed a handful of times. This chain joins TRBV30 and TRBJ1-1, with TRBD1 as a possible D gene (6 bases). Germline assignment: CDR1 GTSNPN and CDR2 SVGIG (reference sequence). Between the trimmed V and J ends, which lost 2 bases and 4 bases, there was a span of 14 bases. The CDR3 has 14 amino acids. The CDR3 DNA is TGTGCCTGGAGTCTAAGTCGAGGGGGCACTGAAGCTTTCTTT. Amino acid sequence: CAWSLSRGGTEAFF.

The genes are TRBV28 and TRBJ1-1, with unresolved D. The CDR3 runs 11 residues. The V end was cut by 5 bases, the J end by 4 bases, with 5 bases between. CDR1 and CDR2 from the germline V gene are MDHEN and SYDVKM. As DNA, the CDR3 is TGTGCCAGCAGTCGTAGCACTGAAGCTTTCTTT. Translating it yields CASSRSTEAFF. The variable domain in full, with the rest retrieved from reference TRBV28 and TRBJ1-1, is DVKVTQSSRYLVKRTGEKVFLECVQDMDHENMFWYRQDPGLGLRLIYFSYDVKMKEKGDIPEGYSVSREKKERFSLILESASTNQTSMYLCASSRSTEAFFGQGTRLTVV.

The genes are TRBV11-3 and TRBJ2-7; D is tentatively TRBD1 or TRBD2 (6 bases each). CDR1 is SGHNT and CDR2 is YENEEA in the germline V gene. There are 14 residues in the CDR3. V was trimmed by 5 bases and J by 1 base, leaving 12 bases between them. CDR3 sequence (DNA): TGTGCCAGCAGCCCGAGGGGGGTGTCCTACGAGCAGTACTTC. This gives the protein CASSPRGVSYEQYF. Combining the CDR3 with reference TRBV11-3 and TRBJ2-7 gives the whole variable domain EAGVVQSPRYKIIEKKQPVAFWCNPISGHNTLYWYLQNLGQGPELLIRYENEEAVDDSQLPKDRFSAERLKGVDSTLKIQPAELGDSAVYLCASSPRGVSYEQYFGPGTRLTVT.

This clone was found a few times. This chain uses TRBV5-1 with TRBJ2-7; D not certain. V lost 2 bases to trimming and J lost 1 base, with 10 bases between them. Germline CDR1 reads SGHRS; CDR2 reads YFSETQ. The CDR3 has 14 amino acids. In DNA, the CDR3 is TGCGCCAGCAGCTTATCGGTCGAATCCTACGAGCAGTACTTC. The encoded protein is CASSLSVESYEQYF.

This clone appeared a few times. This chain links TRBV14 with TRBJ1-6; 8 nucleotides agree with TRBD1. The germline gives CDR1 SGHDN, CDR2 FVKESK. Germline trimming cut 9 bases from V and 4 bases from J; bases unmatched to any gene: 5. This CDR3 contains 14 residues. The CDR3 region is CASGQGAYNSPLHF. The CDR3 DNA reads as TGTGCCAGTGGACAGGGAGCTTATAATTCACCCCTCCACTTT.

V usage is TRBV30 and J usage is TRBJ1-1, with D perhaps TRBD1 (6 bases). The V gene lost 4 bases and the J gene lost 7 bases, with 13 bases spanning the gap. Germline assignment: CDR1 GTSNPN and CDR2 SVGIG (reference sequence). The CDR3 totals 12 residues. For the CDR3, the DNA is TGTGCCTGGACTCCAGGGGCGGGTGAAGCTTTCTTT. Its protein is CAWTPGAGEAFF.

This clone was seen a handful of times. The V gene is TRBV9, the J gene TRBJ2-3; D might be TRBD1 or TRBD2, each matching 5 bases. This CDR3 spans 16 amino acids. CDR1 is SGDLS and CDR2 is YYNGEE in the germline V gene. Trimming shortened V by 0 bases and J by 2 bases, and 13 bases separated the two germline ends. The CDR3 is CASSVVPRGLTDTQYF. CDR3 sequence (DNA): TGTGCCAGCAGCGTAGTTCCCCGGGGCCTCACAGATACGCAGTATTTT.

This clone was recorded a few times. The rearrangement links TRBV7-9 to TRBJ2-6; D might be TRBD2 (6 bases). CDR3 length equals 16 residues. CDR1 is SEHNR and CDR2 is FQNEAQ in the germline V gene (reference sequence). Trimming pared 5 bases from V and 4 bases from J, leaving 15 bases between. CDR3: CASSPTRGSGANVLTF. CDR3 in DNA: TGTGCCAGCAGCCCTACCCGGGGGTCCGGGGCCAACGTCCTGACTTTC.

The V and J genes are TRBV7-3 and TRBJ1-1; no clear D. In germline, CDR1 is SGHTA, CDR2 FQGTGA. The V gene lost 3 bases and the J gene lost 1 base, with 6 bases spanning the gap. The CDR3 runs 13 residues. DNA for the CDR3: TGTGCCAGCAGCTTTTCCACGAACACTGAAGCTTTCTTT. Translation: CASSFSTNTEAFF.